The TCR beta chain under discussion was sequenced for a study of T cell responses to AZD1222 COVID-19 vaccine (dated by TCRdb to the early 2020s). Background for the entire study: TCR sequencing covered some 250 trial participants: approximately 200 given two doses of AZD1222 and 26 given two doses of MenACWY control vaccine. Trial participants were enrolled by age into subgroups of 18-55, 56-69 and 70-plus years, and approximately 150, 30 and 60 TCR-sequenced participants, respectively, were included in these subgroups.

Notes on this clone: Its target antigen remains unknown. The record has no base qualities; no much larger clone is one base away.

The CDR3 regions of human TCRbeta chains were analyzed by immunosequencing. The source study handled its data this way. TCRs in the repertoires were matched against a reference library of SARS-CoV-2-specific TCRs that had been generated with the MIRA antigen-specificity platform. Breadth meant the fraction of unique TCRs that were SARS-CoV-2-associated, whereas depth meant the fraction of total T cells that were SARS-CoV-2-associated. Using the MIRA data, each spike-specific TCR was assigned both to the spike region to which the TCR was reactive and to a CD4 or CD8 class. Log10-transformed breadth and depth values were compared by one-way ANOVA with Sidak's multiple comparisons tests. Drawn from immuneACCESS, this table holds only the in-frame rearrangements with V and J called that TCRdb kept. Clones are partly lost; checked studies trace under half to an unresolved V gene and leave the rest unexplained. V and J calls and clone size come straight from that table; D and trimming were deduced from the DNA. The sample has about 48,000 clones on record, roughly 90% of them singletons. 5.3% of the sample is held by the ten biggest clonotypes.

Overall results and qualifications from the work: The whole spike protein was spanned by vaccine-associated CD4 TCRs, and dominant responses were seen in regions 160-218 and 743-854. Because no day 14 peak-response samples were available, repertoires were characterized only after the peak T cell response. Participants were mostly white British, with more females than males. The authors suggested clonal diversity may have been underestimated. After two AZD1222 doses, spike-specific TCR breadth and depth were significantly higher than at day 0 and than in MenACWY recipients. The 56-69-year group was small, and its depth increase did not reach significance, likely because of low power. Reportedly, almost half of the unique spike-specific TCRs recognized epitopes lying outside the regions that are mutated in the B.1.351 and B.1.1.7 variants. Conclusions about previously exposed vaccinees are limited, since just 5 or 6 AZD1222 recipients were seropositive for SARS-CoV-2 at baseline.

The trim is 5 bases for V and 7 bases for J, with a gap of 17 bases between the germline ends. The CDR3 runs 15 amino acids, cysteine and phenylalanine included. Here the CDR3 DNA is all that survives: 45 bases in frame from base 1. Sequences SEHNR (CDR1) and FQNEAQ (CDR2) are obtained from the germline V gene (reference sequence). Taken with the paper, the label for time point translates to: about 28 days (+/-7) after the second vaccine dose. AZD1222 recipients with second doses at about 4 weeks or about 12 weeks were pooled, because spike-specific TCR depth and breadth did not differ between schedules. Vaccinee samples came from UK trials COV001 and COV002, including a single-blind randomized controlled phase 2/3 trial of AZD1222 (ChAdOx1 nCoV-19) in healthy adults. For TCRbeta chain sequencing, PBMC samples were collected from trial participants at day 0 and at day 28 after the second dose.

In this chain, TRBV7-9 is recombined with TRBJ2-2; TRBD1 could be the D gene, as 5 bases match. The sequence came from an adult who received the AZD1222 COVID-19 vaccine. Sequences were derived from peripheral blood, sampled 28 days after the second AZD1222 dose. The nucleotides are TGTGCCAGCAGCCTAGGGGAAGTTTCCTTCGGGGAGCTGTTTTTT. Its translation reads: CASSLGEVSFGELFF.